The 15 T cell receptor beta chains reported below all come from one sample, sequenced in a study of T cell changes during pregnancy in multiple sclerosis (dated by TCRdb to about 2019). The library was built by means of the immunoSEQ multiplex PCR assay. TCRdb's version of the immuneACCESS table is confined to in-frame rearrangements and falls short of the full clone set. An unresolved V gene accounts for under half of the shortfall where checked; the remainder is of unknown origin. The table for this sample lists roughly 70,000 clones; approximately 92% of them were counted only once. The ten largest make up 2.8% of the sample. Here the sequenced sample was peripheral blood, taken in the third trimester of pregnancy. The receptors shown here come from a female donor in good health, enrolled as a control in a pregnancy study.

The V gene is TRBV18, the J gene TRBJ2-7; TRBD2 aligns across 10 bases. CDR3 length: 14 residues. J was trimmed by 2 bases and V by 5 bases; bases with no gene match: 3. Germline V gene data show CDR1 as KGHSH and CDR2 as LQKENI. As DNA, the CDR3 is TGTGCCAGCTCATCAGGGACTAGCGCCTACGAGCAGTACTTC. Its protein is CASSSGTSAYEQYF.

This clone was counted once. This chain uses TRBV7-2 with TRBJ2-7; 7 nucleotides align to TRBD2. The CDR3 has 16 amino acids. The germline V gene encodes CDR1 SGHTA and CDR2 FQGNSA. J lost 1 base, V lost 1 base, and 7 bases had no gene match. The CDR3: CASSLVGSSGSYEQYF. Here the CDR3 DNA reads TGTGCCAGCAGCTTAGTTGGTTCTAGCGGTTCCTACGAGCAGTACTTC.

Only a few counts were recorded for this clone. The chain joins TRBV10-3 to TRBJ2-7; 7 positions match TRBD1. Germline V lookup: CDR1 ENHRY, CDR2 SYGVKD. CDR3 length: 14 residues. J gave up 0 bases and V 2 bases, and 1 base lay outside the gene matches. The CDR3 loop reads CAISEGDSSYEQYF. CDR3 nucleotides: TGTGCCATCAGTGAGGGGGACAGCTCCTACGAGCAGTACTTC.

The chain uses TRBV28 and TRBJ1-5; the D gene is possibly TRBD1 (5 bases). The germline V gene encodes CDR1 MDHEN and CDR2 SYDVKM. This CDR3 has 16 amino acids. Trimming shortened V by 2 bases and J by 5 bases, and 16 bases separated the two germline ends. This CDR3 reads CASSLQAGFSHQPQHF. The CDR3 region has the DNA TGTGCCAGCAGTTTACAGGCAGGGTTTTCACATCAGCCCCAGCATTTT. Filled out from reference TRBV28 and TRBJ1-5, the complete variable domain reads DVKVTQSSRYLVKRTGEKVFLECVQDMDHENMFWYRQDPGLGLRLIYFSYDVKMKEKGDIPEGYSVSREKKERFSLILESASTNQTSMYLCASSLQAGFSHQPQHFGDGTRLSIL.

CDR3 in DNA: TGCGCCATCCACCGGGACAGCTCCTACGAGCAGTACTTC. Translated, it gives CAIHRDSSYEQYF. The gene calls are TRBV10-1 and TRBJ2-7; 7 bases line up with TRBD1. V was clipped by 10 bases and J by 0 bases; unmatched bases: 6. Germline CDR1 WNHNN, CDR2 SYGVQD (reference sequence). This CDR3 has 13 residues.

This clone appeared a few times. The chain is built from TRBV7-8 and TRBJ1-6, with no clear D. This CDR3 is 13 amino acids long. Deletions cut 4 bases from V and 7 bases from J, with 8 bases between. Germline-derived CDR1 and CDR2 are SGHVS and FQNEAQ. In nucleotides, the CDR3 is TGTGCCAGCAGCTCCACATGGAATTCACCCCTCCACTTT. This codes for CASSSTWNSPLHF.

The rearrangement uses TRBV15 and TRBJ2-5, with TRBD2 as a possible D gene (5 bases). This CDR3 has 14 amino acids. Trimming pared 2 bases from V and 5 bases from J, leaving 12 bases between. Looked up from germline, CDR1 is LNHNV and CDR2 is YYDKDF (reference sequence). The CDR3 DNA reads as TGTGCCACCAGCAGAAATGGACTGCGCGAGACCCAGTACTTC. Translating it yields CATSRNGLRETQYF.

The chain employs TRBV6-1 and TRBJ2-7, with 11 bases aligning to TRBD1. The germline V gene encodes CDR1 MNHNS and CDR2 SASEGT. V shed 2 bases, J shed 10 bases, and the junction held 7 bases outside the gene matches. The CDR3 contains 14 residues. CDR3 in DNA: TGTGCCAGCAGTGAATGGGGGACAGGGGGGGATCAGTACTTC. Its translation: CASSEWGTGGDQYF.

The chain links TRBV29-1 to TRBJ2-7; TRBD1 agrees at 7 bases. This CDR3 region has 14 residues. From germline, CDR1 is SQVTM and CDR2 ANQGSEA. The ends lost 3 bases at V and 4 bases at J; junction bases unmatched: 9. Written as DNA, the CDR3 is TGCAGCGTTGAGCTTAGCGAGGGGGCGTACGAGCAGTACTTC. Encoded protein: CSVELSEGAYEQYF.

CDR3 sequence (DNA): TGTGCCAGCAGCTTACGAGTCGCCGGGGAGCTGTTTTTT. Translating gives CASSLRVAGELFF. The chain is built from TRBV7-7 and TRBJ2-2; D uncertain. The CDR3 sequence is 13 residues long. V shed 2 bases and J shed 6 bases, with 7 bases lying between them. Looked up from germline, CDR1 is SSHAT and CDR2 is FNYEAQ (reference sequence).

This chain uses TRBV5-1 with TRBJ1-3; possible D gene TRBD1, 6 bases. This CDR3 comprises 14 residues. V lost 5 bases, J lost 1 base, and 10 bases lay in between. Germline V CDR1 and CDR2: SGHRS, YFSETQ. CDR3: CASRPGDSGNTIYF. The CDR3 DNA sequence: TGCGCCAGCAGACCAGGGGATTCTGGAAACACCATATATTTT.

The gene calls are TRBV28 and TRBJ2-3; TRBD2 might be the D (6 bases). The CDR3 covers 15 residues. V was shortened by 5 bases and J by 6 bases, with 18 bases between the two germline ends. CDR1 MDHEN and CDR2 SYDVKM come from the germline V gene. The CDR3 protein is CASSLMAGRSDTQYF. For the CDR3, the DNA is TGTGCCAGCAGTCTTATGGCAGGGAGGTCGGATACGCAGTATTTT.

The V call is TRBV5-1, the J call TRBJ2-2; D possibly corresponds to TRBD2 (5 bases). Trimming removed 4 bases from V and 6 bases from J, with 13 bases in between. This CDR3 has 14 residues. CDR1 and CDR2 from the germline V gene are SGHRS and YFSETQ. CDR3 region: CASSPNSDSGELFF. The CDR3 coding sequence is TGCGCCAGCAGCCCTAATAGCGACTCCGGGGAGCTGTTTTTT.

The chain combines TRBV6-4 with TRBJ2-2; 7 bases line up with TRBD2. V shed 5 bases and J 5 bases; nucleotides not matched to a gene: 8. The germline CDR1 and CDR2 sequences are MRHNA and SNTAGT. This CDR3 has 15 amino acids. The CDR3 loop reads CASSKGAGWTGELFF. CDR3 sequence (DNA): TGTGCCAGCAGTAAAGGAGCGGGGTGGACCGGGGAGCTGTTTTTT.

This chain joins TRBV10-1 and TRBJ1-5, with D perhaps matching TRBD1 (6 bases). The CDR3 is made up of 14 amino acids. V lost 5 bases, J lost 7 bases, and 15 bases lay in between. The germline CDR1 and CDR2 sequences are WNHNN and SYGVQD (reference sequence). The CDR3 nucleotides read TGCGCCAGCAGTTCCCAGGGGCTGGACCAGCCCCAGCATTTT. The encoded protein is CASSSQGLDQPQHF.